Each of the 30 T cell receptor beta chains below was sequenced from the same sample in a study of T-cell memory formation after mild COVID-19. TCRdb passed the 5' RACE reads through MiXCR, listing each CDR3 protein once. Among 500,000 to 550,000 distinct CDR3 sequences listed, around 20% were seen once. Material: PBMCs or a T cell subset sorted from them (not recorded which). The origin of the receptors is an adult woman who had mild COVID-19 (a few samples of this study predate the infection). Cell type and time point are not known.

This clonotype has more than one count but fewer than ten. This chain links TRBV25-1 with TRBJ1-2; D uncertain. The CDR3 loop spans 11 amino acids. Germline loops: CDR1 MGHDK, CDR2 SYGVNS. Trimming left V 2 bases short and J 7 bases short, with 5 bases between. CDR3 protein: CASSEKVGYTF. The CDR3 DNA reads TGTGCCAGCAGTGAAAAGGTTGGCTACACCTTC.

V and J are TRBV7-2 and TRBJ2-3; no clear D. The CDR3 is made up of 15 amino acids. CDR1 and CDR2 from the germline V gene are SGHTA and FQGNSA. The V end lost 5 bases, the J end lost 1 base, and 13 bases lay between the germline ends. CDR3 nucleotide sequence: TGTGCCAGCAGCCCTTTAGGCCATGGCACAGATACGCAGTATTTT. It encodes CASSPLGHGTDTQYF.

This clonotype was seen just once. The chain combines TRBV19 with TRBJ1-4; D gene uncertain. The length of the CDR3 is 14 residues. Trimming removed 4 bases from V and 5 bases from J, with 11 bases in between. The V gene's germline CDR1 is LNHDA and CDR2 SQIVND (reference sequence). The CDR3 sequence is CASSNTGGNEKLFF. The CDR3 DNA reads TGTGCCAGTAGTAATACGGGAGGGAATGAAAAACTGTTTTTT.

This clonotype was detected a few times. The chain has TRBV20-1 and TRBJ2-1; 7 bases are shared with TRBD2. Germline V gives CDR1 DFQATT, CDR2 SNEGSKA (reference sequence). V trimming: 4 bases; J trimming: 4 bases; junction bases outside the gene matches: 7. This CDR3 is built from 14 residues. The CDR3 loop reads CSAIDPAGYNEQFF. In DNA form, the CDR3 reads TGCAGTGCTATAGATCCAGCGGGGTACAATGAGCAGTTCTTC.

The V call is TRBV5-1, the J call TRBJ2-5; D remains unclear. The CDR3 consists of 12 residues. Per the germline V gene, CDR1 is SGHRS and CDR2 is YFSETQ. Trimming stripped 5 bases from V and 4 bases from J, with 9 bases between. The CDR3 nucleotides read TGCGCCAGCAGAAGGTGGGGAGAGACCCAGTACTTC. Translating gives CASRRWGETQYF.

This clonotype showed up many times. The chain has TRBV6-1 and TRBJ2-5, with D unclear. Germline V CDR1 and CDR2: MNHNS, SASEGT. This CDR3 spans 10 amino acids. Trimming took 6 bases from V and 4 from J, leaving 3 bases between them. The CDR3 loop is CASRLETQYF. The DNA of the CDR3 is TGTGCCAGCAGATTAGAGACCCAGTACTTC.

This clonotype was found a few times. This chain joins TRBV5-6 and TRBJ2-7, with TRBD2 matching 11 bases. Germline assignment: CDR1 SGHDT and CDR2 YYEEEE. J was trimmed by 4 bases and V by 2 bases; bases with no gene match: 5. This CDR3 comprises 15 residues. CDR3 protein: CASSFIAGGRYEQYF. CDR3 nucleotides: TGTGCCAGCAGCTTCATAGCGGGAGGGCGTTACGAGCAGTACTTC.

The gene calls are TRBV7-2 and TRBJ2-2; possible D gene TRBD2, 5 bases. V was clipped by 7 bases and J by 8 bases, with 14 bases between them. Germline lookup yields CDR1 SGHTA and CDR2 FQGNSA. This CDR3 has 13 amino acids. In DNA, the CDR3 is TGTGCCAGCACCGCCACTAGTTCTGGGGAGCTGTTTTTT. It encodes CASTATSSGELFF.

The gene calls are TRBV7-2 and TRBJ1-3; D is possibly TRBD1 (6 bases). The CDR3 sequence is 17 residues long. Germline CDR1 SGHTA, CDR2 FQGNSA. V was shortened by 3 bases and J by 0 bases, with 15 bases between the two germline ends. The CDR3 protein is CASSLDSFPSSGNTIYF. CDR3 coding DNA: TGTGCCAGCAGCTTGGACAGTTTCCCGTCCTCTGGAAACACCATATATTTT. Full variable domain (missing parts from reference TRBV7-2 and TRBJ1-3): GAGVSQSPSNKVTEKGKDVELRCDPISGHTALYWYRQSLGQGLEFLIYFQGNSAPDKSGLPSDRFSAERTGGSVSTLTIQRTQQEDSAVYLCASSLDSFPSSGNTIYFGEGSWLTVV.

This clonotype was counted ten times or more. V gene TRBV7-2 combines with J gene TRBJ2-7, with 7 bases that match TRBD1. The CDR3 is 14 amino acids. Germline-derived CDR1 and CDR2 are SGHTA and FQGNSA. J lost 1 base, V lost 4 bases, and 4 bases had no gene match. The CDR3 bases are TGTGCCAGCAGCTCCCGACAGGGTTCCTACGAGCAGTACTTC. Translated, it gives CASSSRQGSYEQYF.

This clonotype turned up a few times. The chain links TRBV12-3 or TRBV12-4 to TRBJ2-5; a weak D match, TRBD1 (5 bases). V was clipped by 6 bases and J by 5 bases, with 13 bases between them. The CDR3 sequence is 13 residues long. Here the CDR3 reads CASRKGFSETQYF. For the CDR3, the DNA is TGTGCCAGCAGAAAGGGGTTTTCGGAGACCCAGTACTTC.

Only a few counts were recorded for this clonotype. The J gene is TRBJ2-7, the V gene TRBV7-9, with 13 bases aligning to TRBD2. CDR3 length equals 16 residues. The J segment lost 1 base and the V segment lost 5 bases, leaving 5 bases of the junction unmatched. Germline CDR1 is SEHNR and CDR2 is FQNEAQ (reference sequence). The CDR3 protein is CASSPPGLAGSYEQYF. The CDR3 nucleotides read TGTGCCAGCAGCCCCCCGGGACTAGCGGGGTCCTACGAGCAGTACTTC.

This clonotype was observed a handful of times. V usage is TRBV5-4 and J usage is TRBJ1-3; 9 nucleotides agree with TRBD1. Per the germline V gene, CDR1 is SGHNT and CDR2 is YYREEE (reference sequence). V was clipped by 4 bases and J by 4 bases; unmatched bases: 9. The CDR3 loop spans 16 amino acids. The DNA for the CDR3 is TGTGCCAGCAGCGCCGGGACAGGGCTGACGGGAAACACCATATATTTT. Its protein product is CASSAGTGLTGNTIYF.

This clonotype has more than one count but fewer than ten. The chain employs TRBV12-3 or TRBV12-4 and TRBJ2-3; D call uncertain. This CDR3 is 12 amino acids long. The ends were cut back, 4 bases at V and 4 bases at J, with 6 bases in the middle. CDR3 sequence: CASSYLPDTQYF. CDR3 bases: TGTGCCAGCAGTTATCTCCCAGATACGCAGTATTTT.

CDR3 in amino acids: CASSYVGPNPFF. DNA for the CDR3: TGTGCCAGCAGTTACGTGGGACCAAATCCGTTTTTT. The chain carries TRBV6-2 or TRBV6-3 and TRBJ2-2; the D call may be TRBD1 or TRBD2 (5 bases each). The germline CDR1 and CDR2 sequences are MNHEY and SVGEGT. This CDR3 is built from 12 residues. Trimming took off 2 bases at V and 16 bases at J, with 14 bases between the two ends.

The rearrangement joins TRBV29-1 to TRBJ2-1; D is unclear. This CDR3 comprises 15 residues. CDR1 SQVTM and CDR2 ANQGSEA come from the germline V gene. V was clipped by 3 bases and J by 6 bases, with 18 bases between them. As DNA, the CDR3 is TGCAGCGTTGATTCTGGCTCGAATTTCTCCAATGAGCAGTTCTTC. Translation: CSVDSGSNFSNEQFF.

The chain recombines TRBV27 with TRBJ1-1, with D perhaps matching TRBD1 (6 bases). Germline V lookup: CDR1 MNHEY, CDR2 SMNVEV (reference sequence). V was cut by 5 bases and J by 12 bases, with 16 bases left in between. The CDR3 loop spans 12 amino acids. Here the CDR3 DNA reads TGTGCCAGCAGTCCTGACGGGGGCGCGCCTTTCTTT. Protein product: CASSPDGGAPFF.

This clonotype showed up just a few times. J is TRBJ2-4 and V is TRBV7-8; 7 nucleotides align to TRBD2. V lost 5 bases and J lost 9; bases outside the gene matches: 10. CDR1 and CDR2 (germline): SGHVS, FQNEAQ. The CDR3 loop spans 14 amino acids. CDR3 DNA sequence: TGTGCCAGCAGCGGCAGGACTAGTGATGGCATTCAGTACTTC. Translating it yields CASSGRTSDGIQYF.

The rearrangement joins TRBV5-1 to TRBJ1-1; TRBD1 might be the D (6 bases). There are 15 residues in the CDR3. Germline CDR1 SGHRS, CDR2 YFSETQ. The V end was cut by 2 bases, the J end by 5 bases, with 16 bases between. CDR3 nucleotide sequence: TGCGCCAGCAGCTTCGGACAGAGTAGGGGTACTGAAGCTTTCTTT. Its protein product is CASSFGQSRGTEAFF.

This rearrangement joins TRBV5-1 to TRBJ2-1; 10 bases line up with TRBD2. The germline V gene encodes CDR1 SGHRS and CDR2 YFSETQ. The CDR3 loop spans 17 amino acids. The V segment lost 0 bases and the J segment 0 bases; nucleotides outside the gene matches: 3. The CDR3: CASSLEQRGGSYNEQFF. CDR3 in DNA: TGCGCCAGCAGCTTGGAACAGCGGGGGGGCTCCTACAATGAGCAGTTCTTC.

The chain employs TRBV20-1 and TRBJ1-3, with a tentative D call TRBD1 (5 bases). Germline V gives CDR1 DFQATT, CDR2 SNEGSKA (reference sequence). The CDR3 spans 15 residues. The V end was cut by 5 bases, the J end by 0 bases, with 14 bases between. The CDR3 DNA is TGCAGTGCTCGACCGGGACTCTCCTCTGGAAACACCATATATTTT. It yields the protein CSARPGLSSGNTIYF.

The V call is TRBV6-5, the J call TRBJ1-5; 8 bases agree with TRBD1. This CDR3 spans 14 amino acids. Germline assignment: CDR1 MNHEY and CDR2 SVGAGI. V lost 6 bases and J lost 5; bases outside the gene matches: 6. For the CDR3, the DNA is TGTGCCAGCAGCGCGGACAGGGTCTATCAGCCCCAGCATTTT. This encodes CASSADRVYQPQHF.

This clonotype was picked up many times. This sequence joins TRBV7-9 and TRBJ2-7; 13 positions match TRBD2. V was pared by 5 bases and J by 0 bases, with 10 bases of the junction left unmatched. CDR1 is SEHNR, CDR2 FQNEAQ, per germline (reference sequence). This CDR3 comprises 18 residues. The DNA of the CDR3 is TGTGCCAGCAGCGGGGGGACTAGCGGGGTTATTAGCTCCTACGAGCAGTACTTC. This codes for CASSGGTSGVISSYEQYF.

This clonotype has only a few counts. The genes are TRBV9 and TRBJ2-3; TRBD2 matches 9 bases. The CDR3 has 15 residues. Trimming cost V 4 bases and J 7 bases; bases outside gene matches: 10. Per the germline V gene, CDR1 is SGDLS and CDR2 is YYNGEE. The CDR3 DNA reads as TGTGCCAGCAGCCCCCGAGCGGGGGGTTTGAATACGCAGTATTTT. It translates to CASSPRAGGLNTQYF.

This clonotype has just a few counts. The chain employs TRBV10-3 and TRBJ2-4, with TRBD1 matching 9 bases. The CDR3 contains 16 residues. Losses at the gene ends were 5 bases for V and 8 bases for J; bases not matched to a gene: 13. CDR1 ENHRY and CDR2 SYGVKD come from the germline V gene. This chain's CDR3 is CAISSGSGDRAYIQYF. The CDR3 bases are TGTGCCATCAGTTCCGGAAGCGGGGACAGGGCCTACATTCAGTACTTC.

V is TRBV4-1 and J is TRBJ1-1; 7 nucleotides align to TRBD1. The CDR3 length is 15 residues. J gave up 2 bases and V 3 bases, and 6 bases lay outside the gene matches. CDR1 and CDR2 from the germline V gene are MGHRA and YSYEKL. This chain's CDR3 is CASSQEGQLNTEAFF. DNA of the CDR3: TGCGCCAGCAGCCAGGAGGGACAGCTTAACACTGAAGCTTTCTTT.

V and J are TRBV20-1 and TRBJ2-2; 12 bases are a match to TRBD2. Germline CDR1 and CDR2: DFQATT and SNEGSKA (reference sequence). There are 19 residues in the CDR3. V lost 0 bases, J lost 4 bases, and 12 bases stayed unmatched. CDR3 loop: CSARDRGTSGGLSTGELFF. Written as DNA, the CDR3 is TGCAGTGCTAGAGATAGGGGAACTAGCGGGGGGTTATCCACCGGGGAGCTGTTTTTT.

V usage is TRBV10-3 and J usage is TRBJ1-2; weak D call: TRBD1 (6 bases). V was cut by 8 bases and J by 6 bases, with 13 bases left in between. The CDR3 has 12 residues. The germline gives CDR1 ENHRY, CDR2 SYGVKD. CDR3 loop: CAIPQGSNGYTF. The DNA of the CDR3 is TGTGCCATCCCACAGGGTTCGAATGGCTACACCTTC.

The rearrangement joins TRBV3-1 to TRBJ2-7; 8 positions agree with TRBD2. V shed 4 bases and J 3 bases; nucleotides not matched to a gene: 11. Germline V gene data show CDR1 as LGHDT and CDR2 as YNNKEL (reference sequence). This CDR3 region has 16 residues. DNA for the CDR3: TGTGCCAGCAGCCCATCGAGCGGGAGACCCTTCTACGAGCAGTACTTC. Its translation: CASSPSSGRPFYEQYF.

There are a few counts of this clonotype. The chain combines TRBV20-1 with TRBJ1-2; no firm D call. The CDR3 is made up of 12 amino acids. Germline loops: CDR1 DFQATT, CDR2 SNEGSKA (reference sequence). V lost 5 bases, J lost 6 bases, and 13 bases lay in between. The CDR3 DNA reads TGCAGTGCTCCTGCCGGGATGGATGGCTACACCTTC. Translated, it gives CSAPAGMDGYTF.